These T cell receptor beta chains were read from a single sample in a study of T cell responses to AZD1222 COVID-19 vaccine. Measured with immunoSEQ multiplex PCR; TCRdb has only the in-frame clones, and not every one. The sample has tens of thousands of clones; approximately 88% are singletons. Sequenced material: peripheral blood, taken 28 days after the second dose of the MenACWY control vaccine. The origin of the receptors is an adult who received the MenACWY meningococcal vaccine as a control. The CDR3 runs from the conserved cysteine through the conserved F or W. Fields, in order: J gene, D gene, V gene, clone size, CDR3 protein, CDR3 DNA. A D gene is named only where the DNA matches it firmly. Size is omitted from some rows. Given values are once, few, many or a class for expanded clones.

>TRBJ1-1|.|TRBV2|once
CASSEYSRPSLYTEAFF
TGTGCCAGCAGTGAATATAGTAGGCCAAGCCTATACACTGAAGCTTTCTTT
>TRBJ2-5|TRBD1|TRBV19|.
CASKRDSGTGETQYF
TGTGCCAGTAAGAGGGACAGTGGGACGGGGGAGACCCAGTACTTC
>TRBJ2-1|TRBD1|TRBV11-2|.
CASRKDRNNEQFF
TGTGCCAGCAGAAAGGACAGGAACAATGAGCAGTTCTTC
>TRBJ1-2|TRBD1|TRBV25-1|.
CASRDRVGYGYTF
TGTGCCAGCAGGGACAGGGTCGGCTATGGCTACACCTTC
>TRBJ1-1|TRBD1|TRBV2|.
CASSEGLWTGGNTEAFF
TGTGCCAGCAGTGAAGGTCTCTGGACAGGGGGAAACACTGAAGCTTTCTTT
>TRBJ1-1|.|TRBV19|.
CASSIASRGGTEAFF
TGTGCCAGTAGTATAGCTTCCAGGGGAGGCACTGAAGCTTTCTTT
>TRBJ2-1|.|TRBV5-6|once
CASSLILGPYNEQFF
TGTGCCAGCAGCTTGATACTGGGACCATACAATGAGCAGTTCTTC
>TRBJ1-3|.|TRBV3-1/TRBV3-2|.
CASSQGEYWGRAGNTIYF
TGTGCCAGCAGCCAAGGAGAATATTGGGGGCGCGCTGGAAACACCATATATTTT
>TRBJ2-7|.|TRBV5-5|.
CASSLESSVSYEQYF
TGTGCCAGCAGCTTGGAGTCGAGCGTTAGCTACGAGCAGTACTTC
>TRBJ1-1|.|TRBV7-9|.
CASSLGGRTTEAFF
TGTGCCAGCAGCTTAGGGGGTCGAACCACTGAAGCTTTCTTT
>TRBJ1-5|TRBD1|TRBV28|.
CASSFSGTVSNQPQHF
TGTGCCAGCAGTTTCTCTGGGACAGTTAGCAATCAGCCCCAGCATTTT
>TRBJ1-2|.|TRBV5-6|.
CASSSGTYGYTF
TGTGCCAGCAGCTCGGGGACCTATGGCTACACCTTC
>TRBJ1-5|TRBD1|TRBV7-9|.
CASSSSGTGQPQHF
TGTGCCAGCAGCTCGTCCGGGACAGGGCAGCCCCAGCATTTT
>TRBJ1-6|.|TRBV30|few
CAWRFRGAGNSPLHF
TGTGCCTGGCGATTCAGGGGAGCTGGTAATTCACCCCTCCACTTT
>TRBJ1-1|.|TRBV3-1/TRBV3-2|.
CASSQRPIENTEAFF
TGTGCCAGCAGCCAGCGACCGATAGAGAACACTGAAGCTTTCTTT
>TRBJ2-7|.|TRBV28|.
CASSWALEQYF
TGTGCCAGCAGTTGGGCCCTAGAGCAGTACTTC
>TRBJ1-4|.|TRBV28|.
CASRDPGRNEKLFF
TGTGCCAGCAGGGACCCCGGGCGCAATGAAAAACTGTTTTTT